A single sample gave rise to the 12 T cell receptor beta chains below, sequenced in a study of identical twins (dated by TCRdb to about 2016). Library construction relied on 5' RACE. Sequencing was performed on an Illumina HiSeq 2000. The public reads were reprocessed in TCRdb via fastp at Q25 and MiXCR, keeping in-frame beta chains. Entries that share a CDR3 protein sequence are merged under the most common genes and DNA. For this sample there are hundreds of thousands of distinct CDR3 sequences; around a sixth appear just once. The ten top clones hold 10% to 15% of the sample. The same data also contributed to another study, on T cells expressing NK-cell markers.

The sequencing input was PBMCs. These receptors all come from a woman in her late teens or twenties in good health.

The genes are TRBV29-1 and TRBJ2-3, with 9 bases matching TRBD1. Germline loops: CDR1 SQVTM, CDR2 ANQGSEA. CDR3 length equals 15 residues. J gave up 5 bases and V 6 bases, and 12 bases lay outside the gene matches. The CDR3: CSVGTPTGGLDTQYF. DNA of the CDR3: TGCAGCGTGGGGACCCCGACAGGGGGGTTAGATACGCAGTATTTT.

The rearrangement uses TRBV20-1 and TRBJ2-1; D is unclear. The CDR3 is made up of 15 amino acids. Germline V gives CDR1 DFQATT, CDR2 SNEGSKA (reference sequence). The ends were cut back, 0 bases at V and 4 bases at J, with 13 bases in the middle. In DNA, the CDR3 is TGCAGTGCTAGAGAGCAGTCCTCAATTTACAATGAGCAGTTCTTC. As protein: CSAREQSSIYNEQFF.

CDR3 protein: CASSLESGGLVQYF. CDR3 bases: TGCGCCAGCAGCTTGGAATCCGGGGGCTTGGTGCAGTACTTC. The gene calls are TRBV5-1 and TRBJ2-7, with D possibly called TRBD1 or TRBD2 (6 bases each). Trimming stripped 0 bases from V and 9 bases from J, with 16 bases between. The CDR3 loop spans 14 amino acids. In germline, CDR1 is SGHRS, CDR2 YFSETQ.

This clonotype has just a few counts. The CDR3 nucleotides read TGTGCCAGCAGTTCGTACCTTCTTCTACCGAGTCGTAATGAGCAGTTCTTC. This codes for CASSSYLLLPSRNEQFF. The V gene is TRBV6-2 or TRBV6-3, the J gene TRBJ2-1; D uncertain. This CDR3 region has 17 residues. Trimming removed 4 bases from V and 7 bases from J, with 23 bases in between. CDR1 and CDR2 from the germline V gene are MNHEY and SVGEGT.

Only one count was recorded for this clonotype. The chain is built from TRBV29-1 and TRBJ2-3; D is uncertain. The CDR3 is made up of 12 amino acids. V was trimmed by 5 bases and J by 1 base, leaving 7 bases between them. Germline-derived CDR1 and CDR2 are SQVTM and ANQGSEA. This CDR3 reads CSVRPGTDTQYF. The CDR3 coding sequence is TGCAGCGTTCGTCCTGGCACAGATACGCAGTATTTT.

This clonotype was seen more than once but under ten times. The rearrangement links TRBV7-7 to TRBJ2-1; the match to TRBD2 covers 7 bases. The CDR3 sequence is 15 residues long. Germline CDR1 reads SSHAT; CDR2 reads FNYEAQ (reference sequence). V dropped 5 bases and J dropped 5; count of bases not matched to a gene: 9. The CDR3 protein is CASSPLGRGDNEQFF. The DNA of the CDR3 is TGTGCCAGCAGCCCGCTAGGTCGGGGGGACAATGAGCAGTTCTTC.

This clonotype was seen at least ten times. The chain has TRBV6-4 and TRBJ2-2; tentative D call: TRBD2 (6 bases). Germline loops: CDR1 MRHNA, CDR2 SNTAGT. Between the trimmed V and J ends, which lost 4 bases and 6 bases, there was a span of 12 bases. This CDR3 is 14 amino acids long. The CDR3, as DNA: TGTGCCAGCAGTGCCAGGGACTCCCCCGGGGAGCTGTTTTTT. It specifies CASSARDSPGELFF.

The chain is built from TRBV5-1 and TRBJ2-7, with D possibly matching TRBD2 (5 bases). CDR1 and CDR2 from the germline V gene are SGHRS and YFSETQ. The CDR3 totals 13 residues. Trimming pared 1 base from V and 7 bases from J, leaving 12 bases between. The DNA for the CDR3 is TGCGCCAGCAGCTTGTCGACCTCGGGGGAGCAGTACTTC. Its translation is CASSLSTSGEQYF.

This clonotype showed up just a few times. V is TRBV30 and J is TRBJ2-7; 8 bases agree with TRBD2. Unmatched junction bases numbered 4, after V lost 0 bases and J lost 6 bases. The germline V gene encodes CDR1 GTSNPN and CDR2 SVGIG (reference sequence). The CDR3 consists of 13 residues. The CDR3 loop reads CAWSVGGRLEQYF. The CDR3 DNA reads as TGTGCCTGGAGTGTAGGCGGGAGGCTCGAGCAGTACTTC.

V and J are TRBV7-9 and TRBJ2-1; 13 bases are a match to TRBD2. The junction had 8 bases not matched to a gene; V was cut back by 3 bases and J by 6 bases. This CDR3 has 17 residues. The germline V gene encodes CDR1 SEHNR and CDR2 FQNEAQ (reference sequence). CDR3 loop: CASSFPLAGGLGNEQFF. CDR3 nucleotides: TGTGCCAGCAGCTTCCCACTAGCGGGAGGGCTTGGCAATGAGCAGTTCTTC.

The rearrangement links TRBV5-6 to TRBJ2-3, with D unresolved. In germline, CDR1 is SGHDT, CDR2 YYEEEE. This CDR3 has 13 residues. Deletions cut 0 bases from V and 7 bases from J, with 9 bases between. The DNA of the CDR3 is TGTGCCAGCAGCTTGGATAGCCCTAATACGCAGTATTTT. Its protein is CASSLDSPNTQYF.

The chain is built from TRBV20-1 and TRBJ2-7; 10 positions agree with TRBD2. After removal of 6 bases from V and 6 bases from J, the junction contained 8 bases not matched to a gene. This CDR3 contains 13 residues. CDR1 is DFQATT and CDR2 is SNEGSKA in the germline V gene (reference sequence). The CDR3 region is CSASLAGVVEQYF. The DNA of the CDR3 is TGCAGTGCCAGTCTAGCGGGGGTAGTCGAGCAGTACTTC.